This is a list of T cell receptor beta chains from one sample in a study of cytomegalovirus exposure and HLA in healthy donors. TCRdb's copy holds only in-frame clones and misses some; the assay was immunoSEQ multiplex PCR. The table lists 160,000 or so clones, approximately 88% of them singletons, with roughly 1.5% in the top ten. Sequencing was done on a sample of PBMCs. These receptors were taken from a woman between 18 and 29 years old in good health and CMV-seronegative. Both conserved end residues are part of each CDR3. A D gene is named only where the DNA matches it firmly. Size is omitted from some rows. Given values are once, few, many or a class for expanded clones.

clone size,V gene,D gene,J gene,CDR3 DNA,CDR3 protein
NA,TRBV6-1,TRBD2,TRBJ2-3,TGTGCCAGCATACTAGCGGGGTCCACAGATACGCAGTATTTT,CASILAGSTDTQYF
NA,TRBV7-2,NA,TRBJ2-4,TGTGCCAGCAGCTTAGGGGGGGGCCGAAACATTCAGTACTTC,CASSLGGGRNIQYF
NA,TRBV5-1,NA,TRBJ1-1,TGCGCCAGCAGTCGTGAGACAGAGCAGAACACTGAAGCTTTCTTT,CASSRETEQNTEAFF
NA,TRBV7-9,NA,TRBJ1-4,TGTGCCAGCAGCTTAAGCCGAGGAAAACTGTTTTTT,CASSLSRGKLFF
NA,TRBV18,NA,TRBJ2-5,TGTGCCAGCTCTCCGGACACAAAAGAGACCCAGTACTTC,CASSPDTKETQYF
NA,TRBV6-6,NA,TRBJ1-1,TGTGCCAGCAGTTATATCGGGACAAGTGAAGCTTTCTTT,CASSYIGTSEAFF
NA,TRBV9,NA,TRBJ2-1,TGTGCCAGCAGCTTCCGGACAGACCTGGGTGAGCAGTTCTTC,CASSFRTDLGEQFF
NA,TRBV18,NA,TRBJ1-1,TGTGCCAGCTCACCACCGTACCAGGGGATGAACACTGAAGCTTTCTTT,CASSPPYQGMNTEAFF
few,TRBV7-9,NA,TRBJ2-3,TGTGCCAGCAGTTTCCCGGGTGGTCTGTATTTT,CASSFPGGLYF
NA,TRBV5-1,NA,TRBJ1-2,TGCGCCAGCGAAGCCAGGGGAGCCGGTGATGGCTACACCTTC,CASEARGAGDGYTF
NA,TRBV5-4,TRBD1,TRBJ1-1,TGTGCCAGCAGCCCTAAACAGGGGGCAAGGACTGAAGCTTTCTTT,CASSPKQGARTEAFF
once,TRBV29-1,TRBD1,TRBJ1-2,TGCAGCGTGGGGACAGTTCACACGGGTGGCTACACCTTC,CSVGTVHTGGYTF
NA,TRBV28,TRBD2,TRBJ2-5,TGTGCCAGCAGCTCGACTAGCGCCCAGACCCAGTACTTC,CASSSTSAQTQYF
NA,TRBV11-2,NA,TRBJ2-5,TGTGCCAGCAGCTTAGATATTGGGCTCTTGGAGACCCAGTACTTC,CASSLDIGLLETQYF
once,TRBV27,NA,TRBJ1-2,TGTGCCAGCAGTTTTAGGGAGAACTATGGCTACACCTTC,CASSFRENYGYTF
NA,TRBV10-3,NA,TRBJ1-2,TGTGCCAGCAGTGAATTTGGGGGCGATGGCTACACCTTC,CASSEFGGDGYTF
NA,TRBV10-1,NA,TRBJ2-7,TGCGCCAGCAGTGATGTCAGGGGCAACGAGCAGTACTTC,CASSDVRGNEQYF
NA,TRBV6-4,TRBD1,TRBJ1-1,TGTGCCAGCAGAAAACAGGGGCCCAGCACTGAAGCTTTCTTT,CASRKQGPSTEAFF
NA,TRBV7-8,TRBD2,TRBJ2-2,TGTGCCAGCAGCCTGGGAGGGCAGTTGGAGGGGTTTTTT,CASSLGGQLEGFF
NA,TRBV11-2,TRBD1,TRBJ1-6,TGTGCCAGCAGCCCAGGGGGACAGGGAAATTCACCCCTCCACTTT,CASSPGGQGNSPLHF
once,TRBV7-9,TRBD1,TRBJ1-2,TGTTCCAGCAGCTTACTTAACAGGGGCCTCCACTATGGCTACACCTTC,CSSSLLNRGLHYGYTF
NA,TRBV4-1,TRBD2,TRBJ2-1,TGCGCCAGCAGCCAAGTTCGCGTGCGGGGGGGTGGTGAGCAGTTCTTC,CASSQVRVRGGGEQFF
NA,TRBV7-8,NA,TRBJ1-6,TGTGCCAGCAGCTCACAGGATTCACCCCTCCACTTT,CASSSQDSPLHF
NA,TRBV5-1,TRBD1,TRBJ2-7,TGCGCCAGCAGCTTCACCCGACAGGGCCCCTACGAGCAGTACTTC,CASSFTRQGPYEQYF
NA,TRBV13,NA,TRBJ2-7,TGTGCCAGCAGCTCAGGGGCCCCAACCTACGAGCAGTACTTC,CASSSGAPTYEQYF
few,TRBV11-2,TRBD1,TRBJ2-7,TGTGCCAGCTGCCCCGGGACAGGGAAGTACGAGCAGTACTTC,CASCPGTGKYEQYF
NA,TRBV11-2,NA,TRBJ1-6,TGTGCCAGCAGCTTAGAACAGGGCTACAATTCACCCCTCCACTTT,CASSLEQGYNSPLHF
NA,TRBV7-8,NA,TRBJ1-4,TGTGCCAGCAGCTTAACCCAGAATAATGAAAAACTGTTTTTT,CASSLTQNNEKLFF
once,TRBV21-1,NA,TRBJ1-2,TGTGCCAGCAGCTCTATGCCGGGATTCCCCTATGGCTACACCTTC,CASSSMPGFPYGYTF